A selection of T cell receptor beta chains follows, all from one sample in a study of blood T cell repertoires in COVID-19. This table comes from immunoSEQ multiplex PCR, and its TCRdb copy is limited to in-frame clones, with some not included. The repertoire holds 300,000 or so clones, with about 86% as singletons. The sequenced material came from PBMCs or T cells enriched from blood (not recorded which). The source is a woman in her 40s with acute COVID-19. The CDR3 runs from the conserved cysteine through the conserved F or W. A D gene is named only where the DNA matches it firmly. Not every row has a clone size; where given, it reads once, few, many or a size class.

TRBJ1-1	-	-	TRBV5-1	CASSGLGSNTEAFF	TGCGCCAGCAGCGGACTCGGATCGAACACTGAAGCTTTCTTT
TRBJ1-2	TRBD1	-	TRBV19	CASVRTGPLTNYGYTF	TGTGCCAGTGTAAGGACAGGACCTCTCACTAACTATGGCTACACCTTC
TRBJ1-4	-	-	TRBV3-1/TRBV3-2	CASSQDLGQVGEKLFF	TGTGCCAGCAGCCAAGATCTGGGGCAGGTGGGCGAAAAACTGTTTTTT
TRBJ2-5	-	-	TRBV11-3	CASSLDGGAYSMPQYF	TGTGCCAGCAGCTTAGATGGCGGGGCCTACTCAATGCCCCAGTACTTC
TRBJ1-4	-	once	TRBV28	CASSSSATNEKLFF	TGTGCCAGCAGTTCGAGTGCAACTAATGAAAAACTGTTTTTT
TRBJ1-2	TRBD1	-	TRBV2	CASIVRDRGRSGYTF	TGTGCCAGCATTGTTCGGGACAGGGGGCGGAGCGGCTACACCTTC
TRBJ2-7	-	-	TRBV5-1	CASSFGGEAYEQYF	TGCGCCAGCAGCTTTGGCGGGGAGGCCTACGAGCAGTACTTC
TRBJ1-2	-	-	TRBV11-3	CASSLDVWEGRYYGYTF	TGTGCCAGCAGCTTAGATGTCTGGGAGGGTCGTTACTATGGCTACACCTTC
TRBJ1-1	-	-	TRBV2	CASAQDMNTEAFF	TGTGCCAGCGCTCAGGACATGAACACTGAAGCTTTCTTT
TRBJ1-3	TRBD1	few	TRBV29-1	CSVRGTGRDTIYF	TGCAGCGTCCGCGGGACAGGACGGGACACCATATATTTT
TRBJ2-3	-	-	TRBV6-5	CASSLNRALTDTQYF	TGTGCCAGCAGCCTTAACAGGGCCCTCACAGATACGCAGTATTTT
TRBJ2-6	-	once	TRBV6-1	CASSADSNMANVLTF	TGTGCCAGCAGTGCAGACAGCAACATGGCCAACGTCCTGACTTTC
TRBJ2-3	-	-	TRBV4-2	CASSHDRLRGGTDTQYF	TGTGCCAGCAGCCACGATCGCCTCAGGGGAGGCACAGATACGCAGTATTTT
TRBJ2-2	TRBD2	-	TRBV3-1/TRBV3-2	CASSQVLAGGTNTGELFF	TGTGCCAGCAGCCAAGTTCTAGCGGGGGGCACGAACACCGGGGAGCTGTTTTTT
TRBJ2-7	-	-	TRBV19	CASSIISGRGYEQYF	TGTGCCAGTAGTATAATTAGTGGCAGGGGATACGAGCAGTACTTC
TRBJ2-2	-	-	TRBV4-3	CASGRVRAAGELFF	TGCGCCAGCGGCCGGGTCAGGGCGGCCGGGGAGCTGTTTTTT
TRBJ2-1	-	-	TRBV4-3	CASSRDPGLLSNEQFF	TGCGCCAGCAGCCGAGACCCGGGACTTCTTAGCAATGAGCAGTTCTTC
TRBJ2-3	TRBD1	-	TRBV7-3	CASSFLTGSGVDTQYF	TGTGCCAGCAGCTTCTTGACAGGGTCTGGGGTTGATACGCAGTATTTT
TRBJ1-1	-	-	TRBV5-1	CASSAHVFEGVGTEAFF	TGCGCCAGCAGCGCTCATGTTTTTGAAGGGGTTGGGACTGAAGCTTTCTTT
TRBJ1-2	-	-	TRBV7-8	CASSLSVATGYTF	TGTGCCAGCAGCTTATCAGTAGCTACTGGCTACACCTTC
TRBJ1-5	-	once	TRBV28	CASNLGELGQPQHF	TGTGCCAGCAACTTGGGAGAACTGGGTCAGCCCCAGCATTTT
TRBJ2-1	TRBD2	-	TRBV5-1	CASSLTGGSYNEQFF	TGCGCCAGCAGCTTGACGGGGGGCTCCTACAATGAGCAGTTCTTC
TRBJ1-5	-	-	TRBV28	CASSNTGLWAQHF	TGTGCCAGCAGTAATACAGGGCTGTGGGCCCAGCATTTT
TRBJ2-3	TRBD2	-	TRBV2	CATRSSGRKSTDTQYF	TGTGCCACCAGGTCTAGCGGGAGGAAATCCACAGATACGCAGTATTTT
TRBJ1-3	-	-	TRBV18	CASSPDSPSGNTIYF	TGTGCCAGCTCACCGGACAGTCCATCTGGAAACACCATATATTTT
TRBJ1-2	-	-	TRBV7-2	CASSSPNRGGYTF	TGTGCCAGCAGCTCGCCGAATAGAGGGGGCTACACCTTC
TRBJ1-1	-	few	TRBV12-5	CASGLEQGSEAFF	TGTGCTAGTGGTTTGGAACAGGGTTCTGAAGCTTTCTTT
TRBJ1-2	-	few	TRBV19	CASNRKDLTAGGYTF	TGTGCCAGTAACCGAAAAGACCTAACGGCGGGAGGCTACACCTTC
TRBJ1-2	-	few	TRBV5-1	CASSPSGGVGYGYTF	TGCGCCAGCAGCCCATCTGGGGGCGTCGGCTATGGCTACACCTTC
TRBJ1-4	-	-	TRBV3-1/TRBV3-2	CASSQSNEKLFF	TGTGCCAGCAGCCAGTCAAATGAAAAACTGTTTTTT
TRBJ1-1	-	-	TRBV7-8	CASSFRGGDTEAFF	TGTGCCAGCAGCTTTCGGGGGGGTGACACTGAAGCTTTCTTT
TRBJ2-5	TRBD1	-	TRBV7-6	CASSPGQGGETQYF	TGTGCCAGCAGCCCCGGACAGGGTGGAGAGACCCAGTACTTC
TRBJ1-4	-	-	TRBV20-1	CSASQLEKLFF	TGCAGTGCCAGTCAACTTGAAAAACTGTTTTTT
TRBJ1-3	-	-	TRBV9	CASSVEVVAGNTIYF	TGTGCCAGCAGCGTAGAGGTGGTAGCGGGAAACACCATATATTTT
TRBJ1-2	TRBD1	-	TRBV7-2	CASSLTTGPNYGYTF	TGTGCCAGCAGCCTAACGACAGGGCCGAACTATGGCTACACCTTC
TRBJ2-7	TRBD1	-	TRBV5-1	CASSLWGQGSEQYF	TGCGCCAGCAGCTTGTGGGGACAGGGAAGCGAGCAGTACTTC
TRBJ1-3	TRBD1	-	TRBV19	CASSIYRGGGNTIYF	TGTGCCAGTAGTATCTACAGGGGAGGAGGAAACACCATATATTTT
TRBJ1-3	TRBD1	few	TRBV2	CASTQDRGNTIYF	TGTGCCAGCACCCAGGACAGGGGAAACACCATATATTTT
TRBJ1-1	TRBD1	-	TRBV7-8	CASSPVGMRGRGTEAFF	TGTGCCAGCAGCCCCGTCGGTATGAGGGGGCGAGGGACTGAAGCTTTCTTT
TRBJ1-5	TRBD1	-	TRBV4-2	CASSQEPQGRMNQPQHF	TGTGCCAGCAGCCAAGAGCCACAGGGGAGAATGAATCAGCCCCAGCATTTT
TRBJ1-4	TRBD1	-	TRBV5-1	CASSLAGGTVNEKLFF	TGCGCCAGCAGCTTGGCGGGAGGGACAGTTAATGAAAAACTGTTTTTT
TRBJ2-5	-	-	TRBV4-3	CASSQATTDKETQYF	TGCGCCAGCAGCCAAGCTACGACAGACAAAGAGACCCAGTACTTC
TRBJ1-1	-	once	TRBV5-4	CASSLQGPAFF	TGTGCCAGCAGCTTACAGGGACCAGCTTTCTTT
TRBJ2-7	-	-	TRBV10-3	CAISEALARSYEQYF	TGTGCCATCAGTGAGGCTCTAGCGCGATCCTACGAGCAGTACTTC
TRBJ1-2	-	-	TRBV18	CASSPVSETSYTF	TGTGCCAGCTCACCAGTGTCCGAAACAAGCTACACCTTC
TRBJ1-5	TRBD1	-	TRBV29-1	CSVGGGTANQPQHF	TGCAGCGTTGGCGGGGGGACAGCCAATCAGCCCCAGCATTTT
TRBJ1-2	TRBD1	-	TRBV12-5	CASGLGGDRPNYGYTF	TGTGCTAGTGGTTTGGGAGGGGACAGGCCCAACTATGGCTACACCTTC
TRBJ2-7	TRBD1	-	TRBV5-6	CASSRGQGTYEQYF	TGTGCCAGCAGCCGGGGACAGGGCACCTACGAGCAGTACTTC
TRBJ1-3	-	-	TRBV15	CATSRAVVTGSGNTIYF	TGTGCCACCAGCAGAGCAGTGGTCACAGGCTCTGGAAACACCATATATTTT
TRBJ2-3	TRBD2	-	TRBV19	CASSLFFGRLAGVVGTDTQYF	TGTGCCAGTAGTCTTTTTTTCGGGAGACTAGCGGGAGTGGTTGGCACAGATACGCAGTATTTT
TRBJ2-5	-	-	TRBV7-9	CASSFTGLQHRETQYF	TGTGCCAGCAGCTTTACCGGACTTCAACACAGAGAGACCCAGTACTTC
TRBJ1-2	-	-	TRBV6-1	CASSEALSLGVGYTF	TGTGCCAGCAGTGAAGCGCTAAGCCTAGGGGTTGGCTACACCTTC
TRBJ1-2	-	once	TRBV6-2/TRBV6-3	CASSYQPYRVYGYTF	TGTGCCAGCAGTTACCAGCCCTACAGGGTTTATGGCTACACCTTC